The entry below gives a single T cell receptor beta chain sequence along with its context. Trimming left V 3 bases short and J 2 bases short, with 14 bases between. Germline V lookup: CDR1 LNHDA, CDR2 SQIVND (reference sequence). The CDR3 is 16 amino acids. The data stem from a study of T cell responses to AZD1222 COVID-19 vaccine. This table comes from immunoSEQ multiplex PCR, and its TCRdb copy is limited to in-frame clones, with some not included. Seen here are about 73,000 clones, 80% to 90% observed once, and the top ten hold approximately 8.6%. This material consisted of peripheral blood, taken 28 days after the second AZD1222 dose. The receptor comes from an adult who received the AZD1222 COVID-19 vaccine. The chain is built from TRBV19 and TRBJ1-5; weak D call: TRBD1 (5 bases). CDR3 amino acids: CASSIAGGNRNQPQHF. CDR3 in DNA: TGTGCCAGTAGTATCGCGGGGGGGAATCGCAATCAGCCCCAGCATTTT.